The T cell receptor (beta chain) under discussion was sequenced for a study of PD-L1 blockade in urothelial cancer (TCRdb year 2017). Broadly, across the study: Therapy was started at some point between 2012 and 2014 for all patients, and atezolizumab 1,200 mg was administered intravenously every 3 weeks. About 85% of the roughly 29 patients were identified as males with urothelial cancer of bladder origin, and a prior smoking history was reported by 18 of 29 patients. Patients had an ECOG performance status of 0 or 1 and had received between 0 and 3 prior chemotherapy regimens. Blood samples were analyzed at 3 weeks after treatment start (second dose) and at 6 weeks after treatment start. A median of 141,255 T cells and 65,000 to 90,000 unique TCRs was obtained from blood samples, and a median clonality of approximately 0.08 was observed. Somatic, immune and clinical correlates of response to PD-L1 blockade with atezolizumab in urothelial cancer were the focus of an exploratory multi-omic analysis. TCR sequencing covered pretreatment tumor samples and matched, serially collected peripheral blood taken before and after atezolizumab treatment. Durable clinical benefit was defined as a progression-free survival longer than 6 months, and TCR features were additionally tested against progression-free survival and overall survival. In the same patients who had TCR sequencing, pretreatment tumors also underwent whole exome sequencing and RNA sequencing. Some ten patients reached durable clinical benefit, while about 19 patients did not. Pretreatment blood TCR-seq was available for 30 or so patients, at least one posttreatment blood collection was obtained for around 25 patients, and tumor TCR-seq was available for around 25 patients. Broader findings and caveats from the paper: At 3 weeks after the start of treatment, tumor-associated TCR clones in peripheral blood had expanded more in patients with durable benefit (n ≈ 23, p = 0.022). Because the sample size was small (n of about 27) and many exploratory analyses were performed, the results are intended to be hypothesis-generating. Improved progression-free and overall survival was associated with having pretreatment peripheral blood TCR clonality below the median.

Comment on this clone: Its antigen target is currently unknown. No base quality values were provided; no much bigger clone lies one nucleotide off.

Each PCR received spiked-in synthetic TCR analog templates so that absolute template abundance could be estimated from read counts. TCRbeta CDR3 regions were amplified from genomic DNA with bias-controlled V and J gene primers using the immunoSEQ assay. Rearranged TCRbeta segments were sequenced at approximately 20X coverage. Concerning the study's data processing: Sequencing errors were corrected by clustering, and CDR3s were annotated against IMGT so that V, D and J genes could be assigned. Out-of-frame and stop-codon sequences were excluded, and only productive TCRbeta rearrangements were used in downstream analyses. To compute clonality, Shannon entropy was normalized by the log of the number of unique productive sequences and then subtracted from one. Clones differing between time points or between blood and tumor were identified using Fisher's exact test with Benjamini-Hochberg correction, with an adjusted p below 0.01 applied as the threshold. TCRdb took this table from immuneACCESS and kept in-frame rearrangements with V and J called. Such tables lack part of the clones; where checked against another copy, unresolved V genes explain under half of the gap, and the rest is unexplained. V and J calls and clone size are as listed in that table; D and trimming were resolved from the DNA. The sample includes approximately 100,000 clones, with around 85% observed a single time. About 2.2% of the sample goes to the ten largest clones.

A cohort of 25 to 35 patients with locally advanced or metastatic urothelial carcinoma, treated at Memorial Sloan Kettering on a trial protocol, was included. Peripheral blood mononuclear cells were collected pretreatment and during treatment, with between 1 and 8 total time points obtained per patient. The Qiagen DNeasy Blood extraction kit was used to purify genomic DNA from total PBMCs and tumor samples. PBMCs were collected pretreatment and during treatment, and were isolated and stored as previously described. The germline V gene yields ENHRY for CDR1 and SYGVKD for CDR2. The CDR3 measures 19 amino acids from cysteine to phenylalanine. Kept here is only the CDR3 DNA, which spans 57 bases and is read in frame from base 1. From V the trimming removes 0 bases and from J it removes 8 bases, while the gene matches leave 21 bases of the junction unaccounted for.

The source is a man aged 50-60 years with urothelial cancer. The specimen comprised PBMCs, sampled around atezolizumab (anti-PD-L1) treatment. In this chain, TRBV10-3 is recombined with TRBJ1-2; 7 central bases correspond to TRBD1. The DNA reads TGTGCCATCAGTGAGTCGTTAGGGGGCCAGACCTACCTTGATGGCGGCTACACCTTC. The encoded protein is CAISESLGGQTYLDGGYTF.